What follows describes a single T cell receptor beta chain. These data originate in a study of CD8 T cells in ankylosing spondylitis. TCRdb processed the 5' RACE reads anew with MiXCR; each CDR3 protein has one entry. The data contain a few hundred thousand distinct CDR3 sequences, 15% to 20% of them singletons. Sequenced material: blood, either unsorted or a sorted T cell fraction (not recorded which). The clonotype was recovered from a male donor with ankylosing spondylitis or in good health (not recorded which).

CDR3 loop: CASSLDRDIQYF. The CDR3 nucleotides are TGTGCCAGCAGCTTAGATCGTGACATTCAGTACTTC. The rearrangement uses TRBV11-2 and TRBJ2-4; no reliable D call. V lost 0 bases to trimming and J lost 8 bases, with 5 bases between them. Germline CDR1 reads SGHAT; CDR2 reads FQNNGV. The CDR3 length is 12 residues.